This T cell receptor beta chain was identified during a study of T cell repertoires in cytomegalovirus infection. Looking at the study overall: Well-studied HLA-B-restricted epitopes and recently identified HLA-C-restricted epitopes of CMV were both used in the study. It can be stated that public TCR beta signatures indicated CMV infection as well as a matching HLA type. Study results and caveats: Accumulated public TCR beta family frequency recognized individuals carrying CMV together with the relevant HLA.

CDR3 size: 17 residues. Germline CDR1 and CDR2: MNHGY and SAAAGT. V was trimmed by 5 bases and J by 5 bases, leaving 22 bases between them. Comments on this clonotype: What it recognizes is unknown.

TCRdb fed the reads into MiXCR, producing one record per CDR3 protein. This sample yields some 480,000 distinct CDR3 sequences, of which 30% to 40% are seen a single time; roughly 16% belongs to the top ten. The clonotype originates from a human donor in good health (CMV status not recorded). Some clones in this sample may be carry-over from other donors' samples. Sequenced material: cultured PBMCs, taken from culture after CMV antigen stimulation. The genes are TRBV6-8 and TRBJ2-4, with no clear D. The CDR3 coding sequence is TGTGCCAGCAGTCCTGAACATCGGTTAGGAGACGAAAACATTCAGTACTTC. Amino acid sequence: CASSPEHRLGDENIQYF.